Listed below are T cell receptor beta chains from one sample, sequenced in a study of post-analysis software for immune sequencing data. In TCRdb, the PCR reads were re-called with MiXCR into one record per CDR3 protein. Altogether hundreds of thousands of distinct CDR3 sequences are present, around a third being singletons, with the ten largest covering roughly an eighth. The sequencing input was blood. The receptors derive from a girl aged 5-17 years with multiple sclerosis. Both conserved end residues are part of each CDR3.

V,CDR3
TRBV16,CASSQWGGSEFF
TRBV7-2,CASSLGGENTEAFF
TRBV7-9,CASSLAEQTYTDTQYF
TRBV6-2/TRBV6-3,CASTPDRTEAFF
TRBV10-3,CAISESSGTDTQYF
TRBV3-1,CASSPRTSGGQETQYF
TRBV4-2,CASSQAGTGRIEQFF
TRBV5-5,CASNLYGTPGRDEQYF
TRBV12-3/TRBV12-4,CASSPPREWGNTEAFF
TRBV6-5,CASSYFFPGTGSTDTQYF
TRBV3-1,CASSLRVGLQETQYF
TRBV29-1,CSEGGGLQETQYF
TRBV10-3,CAISAPSGGGNTGELFF
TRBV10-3,CAISPGQLNTEAFF
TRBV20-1,CSARAGDQPQHF
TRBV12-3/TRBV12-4,CASSLTWANEKLFF
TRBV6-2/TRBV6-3,CASSFTGGSYNEQFF
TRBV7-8,CASSRWGQDSNQPQHF
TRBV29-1,CSVEDPWREALGQFF
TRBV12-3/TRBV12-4,CASTKTGWGYSNQPQHF
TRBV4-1,CASNTYRDTGELFF
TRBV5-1,CASSPTSYQETQYF
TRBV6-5,CASSYSHNDEQFF
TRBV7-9,CASSLYVEIGYEQYF
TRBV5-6,CASSLGIDEQYF
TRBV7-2,CASSLRDGAGYTF
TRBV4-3,CASSQDLGNYLEGPYEQYF
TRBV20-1,CSAPGLAGEGTQYF
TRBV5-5,CASSLGKSQGLWYEQYF
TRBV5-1,CASSPPRQEYTDTQYF
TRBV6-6,CASSYSSLAGRTGELFF